The T cell receptor beta chain described here comes from a study of T cells expressing NK-cell markers. Study information: In sorted CD3+CD56+NKG2C+, CD3+CD56+NKG2C- and CD3+CD56-NKG2C+ T cells, TCR beta repertoires were obtained.

Scientists made TCR beta cDNA using 5'RACE template switching with UMIs. Reprocessing the 5' RACE reads, TCRdb reports a single entry for every CDR3 protein and omits DNA. Listed are 400,000 to 550,000 distinct CDR3 sequences; 7.3% falls within the top ten. The germline V gene encodes CDR1 MDHEN and CDR2 SYDVKM. The CDR3 extends over 13 amino acids. Regarding the study as a whole: Similarly, these clonotypes led the CD3+CD56-NKG2C+ fraction as well in several donors. A range of about 1.0-7.0% of CD8+ T cells consisted of dominant NKG2C+ clonotypes in roughly 6 donors.

As for this clonotype: Its antigen is unknown.

The receptor comes from a woman aged 18-70 years in good health. The rearrangement joins TRBV28 to TRBJ2-1; the D call from TCRdb, TRBD2, cannot be confirmed without DNA. Sequences were obtained from blood T cells: a sorted CD56 or NKG2C T cell subset, CD4+ or CD8+ T cells, or bulk PBMC T cells (not recorded which). CDR3: CASSLGGPDEQFF.